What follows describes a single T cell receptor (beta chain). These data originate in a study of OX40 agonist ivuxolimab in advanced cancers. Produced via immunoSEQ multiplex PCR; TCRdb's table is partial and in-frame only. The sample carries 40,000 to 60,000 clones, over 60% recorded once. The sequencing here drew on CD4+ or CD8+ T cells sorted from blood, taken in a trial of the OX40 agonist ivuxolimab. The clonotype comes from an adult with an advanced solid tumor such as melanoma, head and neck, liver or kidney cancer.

The CDR3: CASSKLESKNIQYF. The CDR3 DNA reads as TGTGCCAGCAGCAAACTGGAGTCCAAAAACATTCAGTACTTC. This rearrangement joins TRBV21-1 to TRBJ2-4; TRBD2 is the table's D call and was not checked against the DNA. TRBV21-1 is assigned pseudogene status. The CDR3 runs to 14 residues.